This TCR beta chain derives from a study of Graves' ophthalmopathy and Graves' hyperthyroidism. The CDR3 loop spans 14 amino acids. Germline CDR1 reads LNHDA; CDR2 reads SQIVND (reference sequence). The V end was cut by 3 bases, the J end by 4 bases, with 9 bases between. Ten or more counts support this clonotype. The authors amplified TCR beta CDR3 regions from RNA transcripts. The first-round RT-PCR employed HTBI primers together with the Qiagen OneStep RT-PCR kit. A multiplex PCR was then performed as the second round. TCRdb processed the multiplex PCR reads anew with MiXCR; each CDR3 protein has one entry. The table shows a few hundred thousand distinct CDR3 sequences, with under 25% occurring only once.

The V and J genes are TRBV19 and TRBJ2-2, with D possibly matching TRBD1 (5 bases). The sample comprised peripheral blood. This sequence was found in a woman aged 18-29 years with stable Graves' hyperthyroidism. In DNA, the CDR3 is TGTGCCAGTAGTATCTTAGGGGTCACCGGGGAGCTGTTTTTT. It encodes CASSILGVTGELFF.